This TCR beta chain was captured by sequencing in a study of T cells in Graves' hyperthyroidism and ophthalmopathy. Across the study: The initial diagnosis was the point when peripheral blood was collected, ahead of any treatment. Study-wide results and limits: Blood also showed most of the thyroid clonotypes that were expanded above 0.001. Prediction of ophthalmopathy progression came a median approximately 7 months pre-onset.

Points on this clonotype: As yet, its antigen is unknown.

Amplification of TCR beta CDR3 regions used RNA as the template. The HTBI primer set drove a first-round RT-PCR of the TCR CDR3. MiXCR, applied by TCRdb to the multiplex PCR reads, yields one record per CDR3 protein. In the table there are about 500,000 distinct CDR3 sequences, approximately 16% of which are singletons. Sample: blood. The sequence came from a woman in her late teens or twenties with Graves' hyperthyroidism.

The CDR3 loop is CATQVTENTEAFF. DNA for the CDR3: TGTGCCACCCAGGTGACAGAGAACACTGAAGCTTTCTTT. The gene calls are TRBV10-3 and TRBJ1-1; TRBD1 is a possible D gene (5 bases). CDR3 length equals 13 residues. The V gene lost 10 bases and the J gene lost 1 base, with 13 bases spanning the gap. Germline V gene lookup returns CDR1 ENHRY and CDR2 SYGVKD.